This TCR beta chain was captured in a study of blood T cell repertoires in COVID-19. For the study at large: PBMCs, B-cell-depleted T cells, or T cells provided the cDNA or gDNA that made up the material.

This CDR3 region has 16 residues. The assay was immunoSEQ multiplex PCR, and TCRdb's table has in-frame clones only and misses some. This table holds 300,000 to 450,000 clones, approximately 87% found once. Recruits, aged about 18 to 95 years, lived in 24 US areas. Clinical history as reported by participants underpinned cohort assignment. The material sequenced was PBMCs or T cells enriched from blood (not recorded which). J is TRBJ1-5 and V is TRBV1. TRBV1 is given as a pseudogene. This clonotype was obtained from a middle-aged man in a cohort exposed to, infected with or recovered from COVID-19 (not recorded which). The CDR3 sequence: CTSSQGGGTVNQPQHF. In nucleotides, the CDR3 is TGCACCAGCAGCCAAGGTGGGGGGACGGTCAATCAGCCCCAGCATTTT.